The T cell receptor beta chain under discussion was sequenced for a study of shared clonotypes between healthy human individuals. Overall study findings and caveats: Shared clonotypes: 4.5% to 5% naive CD4, around 4% naive CD8, 2.3% memory CD4, under 0.5% memory CD8. Sampling included only blood; tissue repertoires likely differ.

The germline V and J ends were trimmed by 3 bases and 0 bases, with 7 bases remaining between them. This CDR3 has 15 residues. CDR1 and CDR2 (germline): SGHRS, YFSETQ. The table came from immunoSEQ multiplex PCR; TCRdb's copy has only in-frame clones and leaves some out. Among about 2.4 million clones listed, 93% were seen once. In the case of this clone: What it binds is unknown.

The donors, all of them Caucasian adults, lived in Nashville, Tennessee. This chain connects TRBV5-1 to TRBJ2-6; D is unresolved. Sequencing input: naive CD4+ T cells from PBMCs. As to subset: CD45RA+ positively selected. This TCR derives from a man aged 18-30 years in good health. Some clones in this sample may be carry-over from other donors' samples. This chain's CDR3 is CASSSLSSGANVLTF. DNA of the CDR3: TGCGCCAGCAGCTCGCTAAGCTCTGGGGCCAACGTCCTGACTTTC.